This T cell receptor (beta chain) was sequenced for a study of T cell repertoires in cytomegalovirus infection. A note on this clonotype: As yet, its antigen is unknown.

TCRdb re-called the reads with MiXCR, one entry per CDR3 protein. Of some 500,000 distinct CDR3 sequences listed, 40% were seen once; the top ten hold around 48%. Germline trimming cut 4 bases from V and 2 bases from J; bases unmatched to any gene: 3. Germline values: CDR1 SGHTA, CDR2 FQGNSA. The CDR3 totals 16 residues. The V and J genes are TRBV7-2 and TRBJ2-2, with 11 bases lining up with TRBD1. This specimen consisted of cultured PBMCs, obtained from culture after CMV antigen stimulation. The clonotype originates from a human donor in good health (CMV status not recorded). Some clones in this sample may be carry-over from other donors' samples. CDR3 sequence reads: CASSSRTGGNTGELFF. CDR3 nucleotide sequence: TGTGCCAGCAGCTCCAGGACAGGGGGCAACACCGGGGAGCTGTTTTTT.